The 32 T cell receptor beta chains given below trace back to one sample, sequenced in a study of human T cells and chemical hapten exposure. The sample's time point: patch test 3, about 24 weeks after DPC sensitization. The treatment is: therapeutic diphenylcyclopropenone sensitization with weekly scalp DPC. One entry per CDR3 protein results from TCRdb running MiXCR on the RACE reads. Of 95,000 to 150,000 distinct CDR3 sequences listed, around 10% are singletons. Source: whole blood, taken in connection with sensitization to the hapten diphenylcyclopropenone (DPC). Every receptor here comes from a woman aged 45-65 years with alopecia areata. Some clones in this sample may be carry-over from other donors' samples.

The V and J genes are TRBV7-8 and TRBJ2-3; D call uncertain. The CDR3 extends over 14 amino acids. V shed 5 bases and J shed 0 bases, with 9 bases lying between them. The germline gives CDR1 SGHVS, CDR2 FQNEAQ. CDR3 loop: CASSHTLSTDTQYF. The DNA for the CDR3 is TGTGCCAGCAGCCATACCCTTAGCACAGATACGCAGTATTTT.

About this clonotype: A much larger clonotype is one base distant, so this may be a read error. The V gene is TRBV19, the J gene TRBJ2-7; D could derive from TRBD1 or TRBD2 (5 bases each). Germline lookup yields CDR1 LNHDA and CDR2 SQIVND (reference sequence). The CDR3 extends over 12 amino acids. V gave up 11 bases and J gave up 2 bases, with 13 bases separating them. As DNA, the CDR3 is TGTGCCTCGCACGGGACCGCCTACGAGCAGTACTTC. Translating gives CASHGTAYEQYF.

This clonotype has a handful of counts. This chain joins TRBV3-1 and TRBJ2-6, with D perhaps TRBD2 (5 bases). Germline CDR1 LGHDT, CDR2 YNNKEL (reference sequence). The ends were cut back, 4 bases at V and 2 bases at J, with 15 bases in the middle. This CDR3 has 17 residues. The CDR3, as DNA: TGTGCCAGCAGCCCGATGGGGAGCCAGGCTGGGGCCAACGTCCTGACTTTC. Translated: CASSPMGSQAGANVLTF.

This clonotype was detected ten times or more. As DNA, the CDR3 is TGTGCCAGCGGACAGGCCAATAATTCACCCCTCCACTTT. This codes for CASGQANNSPLHF. This sequence joins TRBV7-9 and TRBJ1-6, with TRBD1 matching 7 bases. Germline CDR1 reads SEHNR; CDR2 reads FQNEAQ (reference sequence). The junction had 3 bases not matched to a gene; V was cut back by 8 bases and J by 5 bases. The CDR3 is 13 residues long.

Only a few counts were recorded for this clonotype. The chain joins TRBV12-3 or TRBV12-4 to TRBJ2-5, with a possible D match to TRBD2 (5 bases). This CDR3 comprises 13 residues. V was pared by 4 bases and J by 5 bases, with 11 bases between. The chain's CDR3 is CASSSGRGETQYF. In nucleotides, the CDR3 is TGTGCCAGCAGTTCTGGGAGAGGCGAGACCCAGTACTTC.

This clonotype appeared many times. The chain recombines TRBV7-9 with TRBJ2-3; D is perhaps TRBD2 (6 bases). Germline CDR1 reads SEHNR; CDR2 reads FQNEAQ (reference sequence). The germline V and J ends were trimmed by 0 bases and 0 bases, with 10 bases remaining between them. The CDR3 runs to 16 residues. The CDR3 region has the DNA TGTGCCAGCAGCTTAGCCAGCGGACTAAGCACAGATACGCAGTATTTT. The encoded protein is CASSLASGLSTDTQYF.

This clonotype was recorded a few times. The chain combines TRBV29-1 with TRBJ2-3; no definite D call. Germline assignment: CDR1 SQVTM and CDR2 ANQGSEA. The CDR3 sequence is 12 residues long. The V gene lost 5 bases and the J gene lost 5 bases, with 11 bases spanning the gap. In DNA, the CDR3 is TGCAGCGTTCTATCGGACGGAGATACGCAGTATTTT. Protein: CSVLSDGDTQYF.

The chain couples TRBV5-1 to TRBJ2-2; D may be TRBD2 (6 bases). The germline V and J ends were trimmed by 0 bases and 7 bases, with 10 bases remaining between them. There are 14 residues in the CDR3. Germline CDR1 and CDR2: SGHRS and YFSETQ. The DNA for the CDR3 is TGCGCCAGCAGCTTGGAAGGGGAGGTCGGGGAGCTGTTTTTT. Its translation: CASSLEGEVGELFF. Full variable domain (missing parts from reference TRBV5-1 and TRBJ2-2): KAGVTQTPRYLIKTRGQQVTLSCSPISGHRSVSWYQQTPGQGLQFLFEYFSETQRNKGNFPGRFSGRQFSNSRSEMNVSTLELGDSALYLCASSLEGEVGELFFGEGSRLTVL.

This clonotype was seen just once. The CDR3: CATSRDLGAAKNIQYF. CDR3 DNA sequence: TGTGCCACCAGCAGAGATTTGGGGGCCGCCAAAAACATTCAGTACTTC. The rearrangement links TRBV15 to TRBJ2-4, with D possibly TRBD1 on 6 matching bases. CDR1 and CDR2 from the germline V gene are LNHNV and YYDKDF (reference sequence). CDR3 size: 16 residues. The germline V and J ends were trimmed by 0 bases and 1 base, with 10 bases remaining between them.

J is TRBJ1-6 and V is TRBV6-1, with TRBD1 matching over 7 bases. The junction had 7 bases not matched to a gene; V was cut back by 5 bases and J by 6 bases. There are 15 residues in the CDR3. The V gene's germline CDR1 is MNHNS and CDR2 SASEGT. This CDR3 reads CASSKRQGTNSPLHF. In DNA form, the CDR3 reads TGTGCCAGCAGTAAACGACAGGGAACTAATTCACCCCTCCACTTT.

This clonotype was detected a few times. The chain links TRBV19 to TRBJ1-5, with D hard to call. The germline V gene encodes CDR1 LNHDA and CDR2 SQIVND (reference sequence). The CDR3 consists of 16 residues. V was shortened by 5 bases and J by 4 bases, with 18 bases between the two germline ends. CDR3 nucleotide sequence: TGTGCCAGTAGTGCTAGTCGAGTCATAGGAAATCAGCCCCAGCATTTT. This translates into CASSASRVIGNQPQHF.

This clonotype was observed a few times. The chain joins TRBV10-3 to TRBJ2-1; 8 bases match TRBD2. V dropped 0 bases and J dropped 9; count of bases not matched to a gene: 7. The CDR3 has 15 residues. Germline V gene lookup returns CDR1 ENHRY and CDR2 SYGVKD. This chain's CDR3 is CAISESRAGEVEQFF. DNA of the CDR3: TGTGCCATCAGTGAGTCGCGAGCGGGAGAGGTTGAGCAGTTCTTC.

The chain carries TRBV7-9 and TRBJ1-2; 10 bases agree with TRBD1. With V trimmed by 11 bases and J by 6 bases, 9 bases remained unmatched. This CDR3 contains 13 residues. CDR1 and CDR2 (germline): SEHNR, FQNEAQ (reference sequence). CDR3 sequence reads: CAGRTGGRDGYTF. The CDR3 region has the DNA TGTGCCGGAAGGACAGGGGGAAGGGATGGCTACACCTTC.

The V gene is TRBV6-5, the J gene TRBJ1-2; 8 nucleotides align to TRBD1. CDR3 length: 13 residues. With V trimmed by 4 bases and J by 6 bases, 4 bases remained unmatched. Germline CDR1 and CDR2: MNHEY and SVGAGI. The CDR3 region is CASSSTGEDGYTF. CDR3 bases: TGTGCCAGCAGTTCGACAGGGGAGGATGGCTACACCTTC.

There are a few counts of this clonotype. This chain joins TRBV7-6 and TRBJ2-3, with 7 bases aligning to TRBD1. V lost 1 base to trimming and J lost 4 bases; unmatched junction nucleotides: 14. The CDR3 runs to 18 residues. Per germline, CDR1 SGHVS and CDR2 FNYEAQ. The CDR3 coding sequence is TGTGCCAGCAGCTTAGGAGGAGCGGAGACAGGGTTAGCAGATACGCAGTATTTT. Translated, it gives CASSLGGAETGLADTQYF.

In this sample, this clonotype turned up many times. The genes are TRBV21-1 and TRBJ2-3; no DNA check was done on the table's D call, TRBD1. TRBV21-1 counts as a pseudogene. This CDR3 spans 14 amino acids. CDR3 nucleotide sequence: TGTGCCAGCAGTCATGGGCGTAGCTCAGATACGCAGTATTTT. Translated, it gives CASSHGRSSDTQYF.

In its sample, this clonotype was seen a few times. The chain links TRBV12-3 or TRBV12-4 to TRBJ1-1; the D gene is possibly TRBD1 (6 bases). The V end lost 1 base, the J end lost 7 bases, and 10 bases lay between the germline ends. This CDR3 spans 13 amino acids. Here the CDR3 reads CASSLGGGGEAFF. As DNA, the CDR3 is TGTGCCAGCAGTTTAGGCGGGGGCGGTGAAGCTTTCTTT.

The chain uses TRBV11-2 and TRBJ2-1; D gene uncertain. V was trimmed by 0 bases and J by 9 bases, leaving 15 bases between them. The CDR3 contains 15 residues. Germline V gene sequence: CDR1 SGHAT, CDR2 FQNNGV. In DNA form, the CDR3 reads TGTGCCAGCAGCTTAGATCGGTCTTGTCCCCCTGAGCAGTTCTTC. It codes for CASSLDRSCPPEQFF. Full variable domain (rest looked up from reference TRBV11-2 and TRBJ2-1): EAGVAQSPRYKIIEKRQSVAFWCNPISGHATLYWYQQILGQGPKLLIQFQNNGVVDDSQLPKDRFSAERLKGVDSTLKIQPAKLEDSAVYLCASSLDRSCPPEQFFGPGTRLTVL.

The genes are TRBV7-9 and TRBJ2-1; the match to TRBD2 covers 10 bases. There are 15 residues in the CDR3. Per the germline V gene, CDR1 is SEHNR and CDR2 is FQNEAQ (reference sequence). J gave up 8 bases and V 5 bases, and 9 bases lay outside the gene matches. CDR3 nucleotide sequence: TGTGCCAGCAGCCACCTAGCGGGAGTTTTAGATGAGCAGTTCTTC. This gives the protein CASSHLAGVLDEQFF.

This clonotype was counted many times. The rearrangement joins TRBV4-3 to TRBJ2-7; D remains ambiguous. Germline CDR1 reads LGHNA; CDR2 reads YSLEER. V lost 0 bases to trimming and J lost 2 bases, with 11 bases between them. This CDR3 region has 15 residues. The CDR3 here is CASSQDFGTAYEQYF. DNA of the CDR3: TGCGCCAGCAGCCAAGATTTCGGCACAGCCTACGAGCAGTACTTC.

This clonotype was observed a few times. The chain joins TRBV7-2 to TRBJ2-5, with D tentatively TRBD2 (5 bases). This CDR3 comprises 14 residues. Germline lookup yields CDR1 SGHTA and CDR2 FQGNSA. Trimming shortened V by 1 base and J by 2 bases, and 8 bases separated the two germline ends. This chain's CDR3 is CASSLGGRQETQYF. CDR3 in DNA: TGTGCCAGCAGCTTAGGCGGGCGGCAAGAGACCCAGTACTTC. The full variable domain, in which reference TRBV7-2 and TRBJ2-5 provide the parts outside the CDR3, is GAGVSQSPSNKVTEKGKDVELRCDPISGHTALYWYRQSLGQGLEFLIYFQGNSAPDKSGLPSDRFSAERTGGSVSTLTIQRTQQEDSAVYLCASSLGGRQETQYFGPGTRLLVL.

This chain joins TRBV30 and TRBJ2-7, with D tentatively TRBD1 (6 bases). There are 15 residues in the CDR3. Trimming removed 2 bases at V and 2 bases at J, with 16 bases between. Germline V gene data show CDR1 as GTSNPN and CDR2 as SVGIG (reference sequence). The DNA of the CDR3 is TGTGCCTGGAGTCTTATGCAGGGGAGCCCCTACGAGCAGTACTTC. Translating it yields CAWSLMQGSPYEQYF.

The chain couples TRBV7-8 to TRBJ2-7, with D possibly called TRBD1 or TRBD2 (5 bases each). CDR1 and CDR2 (germline): SGHVS, FQNEAQ. CDR3 size: 12 residues. V dropped 0 bases and J dropped 12 bases, with 12 bases sitting between them. This CDR3 reads CASSLAPRDLYF. The CDR3, as DNA: TGTGCCAGCAGCTTAGCGCCGAGGGACCTGTACTTC.

The table lists this clonotype with a count of one. This chain uses TRBV6-5 with TRBJ1-1, with D uncertain. The germline V gene encodes CDR1 MNHEY and CDR2 SVGAGI. V dropped 0 bases and J dropped 4 bases, with 9 bases sitting between them. The CDR3 is made up of 14 amino acids. Here the CDR3 reads CASSYSDAGTEAFF. CDR3 coding DNA: TGTGCCAGCAGTTACTCAGATGCGGGCACTGAAGCTTTCTTT.

This clonotype has only a few counts. The chain employs TRBV7-8 and TRBJ1-1, with D unclear. Germline V gives CDR1 SGHVS, CDR2 FQNEAQ. Trimming removed 5 bases at V and 0 bases at J, with 7 bases between. The CDR3 runs 13 residues. The CDR3 DNA sequence: TGTGCCAGCAGCCCCAACCTGAACACTGAAGCTTTCTTT. Translated: CASSPNLNTEAFF.

V usage is TRBV2 and J usage is TRBJ1-5; no reliable D call. The CDR3 has 11 amino acids. Per the germline V gene, CDR1 is SNHLY and CDR2 is FYNNEI. The ends were cut back, 1 base at V and 11 bases at J, with 6 bases in the middle. CDR3 sequence reads: CASSEGGSQHF. Here the CDR3 DNA reads TGTGCCAGCAGTGAAGGCGGTTCCCAGCATTTT.

This clonotype was counted a few times. This sequence joins TRBV20-1 and TRBJ1-5; 8 bases are a match to TRBD1. This CDR3 is built from 15 residues. Germline V gene lookup returns CDR1 DFQATT and CDR2 SNEGSKA (reference sequence). Trimming cost V 1 base and J 6 bases; bases outside gene matches: 8. For the CDR3, the DNA is TGCAGTGCTAGAGTTGGGGGACAGGCCTCTCAGCCCCAGCATTTT. Amino acids: CSARVGGQASQPQHF.

V gene TRBV5-8 combines with J gene TRBJ1-1; D remains ambiguous. This CDR3 region has 14 residues. Trimming shortened V by 1 base and J by 4 bases, and 11 bases separated the two germline ends. Germline CDR1 and CDR2: SGHTS and YDEGEE. CDR3 region: CASSLWQEGTEAFF. The CDR3 DNA follows: TGTGCCAGCAGCTTGTGGCAGGAGGGCACTGAAGCTTTCTTT.

This clonotype was seen more than once but under ten times. This chain connects TRBV3-1 to TRBJ1-5; no clear D. This CDR3 contains 16 residues. Germline CDR1 reads LGHDT; CDR2 reads YNNKEL (reference sequence). Deletions cut 0 bases from V and 2 bases from J, with 11 bases between. This CDR3 is CASSQDLRGGNQPQHF. The CDR3 region has the DNA TGTGCCAGCAGCCAAGATCTACGGGGAGGCAATCAGCCCCAGCATTTT.

This clonotype appeared many times. The V call is TRBV29-1, the J call TRBJ1-2; D unclear. V lost 7 bases, J lost 5 bases, and 23 bases lay in between. There are 15 residues in the CDR3. CDR1 is SQVTM, CDR2 ANQGSEA, per germline. CDR3 sequence reads: CSAFVVRKLGYGYTF. In DNA, the CDR3 is TGCAGCGCCTTTGTGGTACGGAAGCTTGGGTATGGCTACACCTTC.

This clonotype was detected many times. V is TRBV6-5 and J is TRBJ2-5; TRBD1 matches at 9 bases. Germline loops: CDR1 MNHEY, CDR2 SVGAGI. This CDR3 spans 14 amino acids. J gave up 3 bases and V 6 bases, and 5 bases lay outside the gene matches. CDR3 in DNA: TGTGCCAGCAGAAGACAGGGGGTTGAAGAGACCCAGTACTTC. Its translation is CASRRQGVEETQYF.

This clonotype was counted only a few times. V usage is TRBV14 and J usage is TRBJ2-5; TRBD1 matches at 9 bases. CDR3 length: 14 amino acids. V lost 2 bases, J lost 4 bases, and 2 bases stayed unmatched. CDR1 and CDR2 (germline): SGHDN, FVKESK. The CDR3 nucleotides read TGTGCCAGCAGCCAAACGACAGGGGGAGAGACCCAGTACTTC. Encoded protein: CASSQTTGGETQYF.